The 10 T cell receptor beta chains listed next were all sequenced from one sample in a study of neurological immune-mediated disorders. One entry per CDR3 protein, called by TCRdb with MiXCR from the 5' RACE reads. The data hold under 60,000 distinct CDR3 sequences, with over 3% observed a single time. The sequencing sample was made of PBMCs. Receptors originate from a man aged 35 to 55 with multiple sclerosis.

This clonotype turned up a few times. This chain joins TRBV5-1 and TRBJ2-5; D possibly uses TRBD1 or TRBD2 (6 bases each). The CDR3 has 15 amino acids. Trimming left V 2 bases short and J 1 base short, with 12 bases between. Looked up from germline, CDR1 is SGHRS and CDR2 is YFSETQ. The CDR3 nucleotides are TGCGCCAGCAGCTTTACGGGGGCGTTCCAAGAGACCCAGTACTTC. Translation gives CASSFTGAFQETQYF.

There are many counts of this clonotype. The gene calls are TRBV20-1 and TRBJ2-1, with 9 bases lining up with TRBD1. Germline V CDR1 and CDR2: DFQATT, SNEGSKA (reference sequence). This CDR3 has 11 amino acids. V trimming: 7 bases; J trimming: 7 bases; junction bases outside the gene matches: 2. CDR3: CSVDRGNEQFF. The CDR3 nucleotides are TGCAGTGTGGACAGGGGAAATGAGCAGTTCTTC.

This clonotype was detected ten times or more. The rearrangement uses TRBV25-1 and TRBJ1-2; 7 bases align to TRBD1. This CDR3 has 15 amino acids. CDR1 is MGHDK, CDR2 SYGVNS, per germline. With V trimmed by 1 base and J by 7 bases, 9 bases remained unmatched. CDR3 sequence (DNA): TGTGCCAGCAGTGAATCCCCTGGACAGGAGGGTGGCTACACCTTC. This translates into CASSESPGQEGGYTF.

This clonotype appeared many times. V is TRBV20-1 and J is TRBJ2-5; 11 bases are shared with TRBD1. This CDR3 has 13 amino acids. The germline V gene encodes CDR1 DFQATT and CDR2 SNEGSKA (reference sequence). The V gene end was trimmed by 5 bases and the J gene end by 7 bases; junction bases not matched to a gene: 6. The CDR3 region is CSAWTGGYGTQYF. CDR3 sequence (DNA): TGCAGTGCTTGGACAGGGGGCTACGGGACCCAGTACTTC.

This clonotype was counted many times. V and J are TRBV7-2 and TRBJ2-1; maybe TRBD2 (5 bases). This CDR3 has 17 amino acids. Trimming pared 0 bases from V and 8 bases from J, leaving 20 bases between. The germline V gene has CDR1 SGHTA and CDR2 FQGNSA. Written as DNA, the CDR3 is TGTGCCAGCAGCTTAGCGCCCCCCGGGGTGGGTGTCGATGAGCAGTTCTTC. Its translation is CASSLAPPGVGVDEQFF.

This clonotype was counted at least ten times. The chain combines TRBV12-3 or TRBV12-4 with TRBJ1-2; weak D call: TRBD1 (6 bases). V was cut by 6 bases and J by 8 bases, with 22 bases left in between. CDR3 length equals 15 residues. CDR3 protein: CASSPQNGGGFGYTF. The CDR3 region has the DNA TGTGCCAGCAGCCCACAAAACGGGGGCGGGTTCGGCTACACCTTC.

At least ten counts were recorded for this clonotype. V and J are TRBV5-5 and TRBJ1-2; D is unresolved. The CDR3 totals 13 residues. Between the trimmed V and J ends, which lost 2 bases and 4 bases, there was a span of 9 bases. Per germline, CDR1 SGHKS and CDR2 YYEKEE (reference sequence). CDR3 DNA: TGTGCCAGCAGCTTCGGGTTGCTCTATGGCTACACCTTC. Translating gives CASSFGLLYGYTF.

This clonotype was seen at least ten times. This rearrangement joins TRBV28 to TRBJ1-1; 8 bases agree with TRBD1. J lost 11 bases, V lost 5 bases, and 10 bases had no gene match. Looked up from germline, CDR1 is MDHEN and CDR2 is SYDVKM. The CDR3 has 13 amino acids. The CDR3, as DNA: TGTGCCAGCAGTGGCAGGACAGGGTTAGGGGCTTTCTTT. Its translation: CASSGRTGLGAFF.

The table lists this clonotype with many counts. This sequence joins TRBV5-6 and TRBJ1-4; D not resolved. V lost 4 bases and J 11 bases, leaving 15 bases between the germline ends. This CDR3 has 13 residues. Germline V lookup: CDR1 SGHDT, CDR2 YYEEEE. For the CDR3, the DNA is TGTGCCAGCAGCCGAAACCAGAACGAGAAACTGTTTTTT. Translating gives CASSRNQNEKLFF.

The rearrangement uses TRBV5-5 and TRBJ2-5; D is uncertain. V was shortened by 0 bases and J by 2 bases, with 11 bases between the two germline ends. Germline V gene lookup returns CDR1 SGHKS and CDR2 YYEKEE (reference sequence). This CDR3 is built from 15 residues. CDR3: CASSLVGSDQETQYF. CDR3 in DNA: TGTGCCAGCAGCTTGGTAGGGTCAGATCAAGAGACCCAGTACTTC.